This is a list of T cell receptor beta chains from one sample in a study of shared clonotypes between healthy human individuals. Assay used: immunoSEQ multiplex PCR; TCRdb lists only in-frame clones, some missing. The sample contains roughly 1,100,000 clones, roughly 80% of which appear only once. The sample comprised memory CD4+ T cells sorted from blood. The receptor source for this set is a young man in good health. Both conserved end residues are part of each CDR3. Fields, in order: V gene, clone size, CDR3 length, J gene, D gene, CDR3 protein, CDR3 DNA. The D gene is left open where the match is weak. Only part of the rows carry a size: once, few, many, or a class if the clone is expanded.

>TRBV9|once|15|TRBJ2-5|-
CASSPRGASWETQYF
TGTGCCAGCAGCCCCCGCGGGGCTAGCTGGGAGACCCAGTACTTC
>TRBV27|-|13|TRBJ1-2|TRBD1
CASSSTGGYGYTF
TGTGCCAGCAGTTCGACAGGGGGCTATGGCTACACCTTC
>TRBV6-5|once|15|TRBJ1-5|TRBD1
CASSQTGDPNQPQHF
TGTGCCAGCAGTCAAACAGGGGACCCAAATCAGCCCCAGCATTTT
>TRBV10-3|once|12|TRBJ1-5|TRBD1
CAISPGGQPQHF
TGTGCCATCAGCCCAGGGGGTCAGCCCCAGCATTTT
>TRBV7-9|-|16|TRBJ2-2|-
CASSLGRAMNTGELFF
TGTGCCAGCAGCTTAGGCAGGGCAATGAACACCGGGGAGCTGTTTTTT
>TRBV28|-|13|TRBJ2-3|TRBD2
CASSGLAPDTQYF
TGTGCCAGCAGTGGACTAGCCCCGGATACGCAGTATTTT
>TRBV9|-|15|TRBJ1-5|TRBD1
CASSVEGTGREPQHF
TGTGCCAGCAGCGTAGAAGGGACAGGGAGGGAGCCCCAGCATTTT
>TRBV7-9|once|13|TRBJ1-6|TRBD1
CASSQGANSPLHF
TGTGCCAGCAGCCAGGGGGCAAACTCACCCCTCCACTTT
>TRBV10-1|-|14|TRBJ2-5|-
CASSDSSRVETQYF
TGCGCCAGCAGTGACTCCTCTAGGGTGGAGACCCAGTACTTC
>TRBV30|few|13|TRBJ2-7|-
CAWSRNPTYEQYF
TGTGCCTGGAGTAGGAATCCCACCTACGAGCAGTACTTC
>TRBV7-2|-|12|TRBJ1-2|-
CASSNRAGGYTF
TGTGCCAGCAGCAACAGGGCGGGTGGCTACACCTTC
>TRBV7-2|-|14|TRBJ2-7|TRBD2
CASSPGLAGAEQYF
TGTGCCAGCAGTCCCGGCCTAGCGGGAGCCGAGCAGTACTTC
>TRBV2|-|14|TRBJ2-1|-
CASRRGGLLDEQFF
TGTGCCAGCAGGCGGGGCGGACTCCTCGATGAGCAGTTCTTC
>TRBV5-4|-|18|TRBJ2-3|TRBD2
CASSWTGLAGVGADTQYF
TGTGCCAGCAGCTGGACGGGACTAGCGGGAGTAGGCGCAGATACGCAGTATTTT
>TRBV4-3|-|16|TRBJ2-2|TRBD2
CASSVGLAGVTGELFF
TGCGCCAGCAGCGTAGGACTAGCGGGAGTCACCGGGGAGCTGTTTTTT
>TRBV5-1|few|15|TRBJ1-4|-
CASSLAGRDGEKLFF
TGCGCCAGCAGCTTGGCGGGAAGGGACGGTGAAAAACTGTTTTTT
>TRBV5-6|few|16|TRBJ2-3|TRBD1
CASSLPGQGPTDTQYF
TGTGCCAGCAGCCTCCCGGGACAGGGCCCCACAGATACGCAGTATTTT
>TRBV30|-|14|TRBJ2-4|-
CAWSVTGAKNIQYF
TGTGCCTGGAGTGTAACGGGGGCCAAAAACATTCAGTACTTC
>TRBV1|many|15|TRBJ1-2|-
CTSSQVVSENYGYTF
TGCACCAGCAGCCAAGTTGTGTCAGAAAACTATGGCTACACCTTC
>TRBV19|-|14|TRBJ2-2|-
CASSIGGNTGELFF
TGTGCCAGTAGTATCGGGGGGAACACCGGGGAGCTGTTTTTT
>TRBV7-8|-|14|TRBJ1-1|-
CASSRPGDGTEAFF
TGTGCCAGCAGCCGCCCCGGGGATGGGACTGAAGCTTTCTTT
>TRBV2|many|14|TRBJ2-2|-
CASSGVANTGELFF
TGTGCCAGCAGTGGGGTAGCGAACACCGGGGAGCTGTTTTTT
>TRBV7-2|-|15|TRBJ2-5|-
CASSPLLGYQETQYF
TGTGCCAGCAGCCCGCTCTTGGGGTACCAAGAGACCCAGTACTTC
>TRBV7-3|-|12|TRBJ2-1|-
CASSLGSDEQFF
TGTGCCAGCAGCTTAGGTTCCGATGAGCAGTTCTTC
>TRBV19|-|14|TRBJ1-1|-
CASSIVLGYTEAFF
TGTGCCAGTAGTATAGTATTGGGCTACACTGAAGCTTTCTTT
>TRBV7-8|-|15|TRBJ2-2|TRBD1
CASSVFRGPTGELFF
TGTGCCAGCAGCGTATTCAGGGGGCCCACCGGGGAGCTGTTTTTT
>TRBV4-1|-|16|TRBJ2-3|TRBD2
CASRRGGSGRTDTQYF
TGCGCCAGCAGGCGGGGGGGTAGCGGACGCACAGATACGCAGTATTTT
>TRBV15|-|13|TRBJ2-5|-
CATSRDPAETQYF
TGTGCCACCAGCAGAGATCCAGCAGAGACCCAGTACTTC
>TRBV9|-|15|TRBJ2-2|-
CASSPTVQGTGELFF
TGTGCCAGCAGCCCAACGGTACAGGGCACCGGGGAGCTGTTTTTT
>TRBV11-2|-|15|TRBJ1-1|-
CASSLAATPSLEAFF
TGTGCCAGCAGCTTAGCAGCGACCCCTTCCCTCGAAGCTTTCTTT
>TRBV5-8|-|15|TRBJ1-3|-
CASSFRAGNGNTIYF
TGTGCCAGCAGCTTTCGGGCAGGAAATGGAAACACCATATATTTT
>TRBV5-1|-|14|TRBJ2-7|-
CASSWTTDSYEQYF
TGCGCCAGCAGCTGGACGACAGATTCCTACGAGCAGTACTTC
>TRBV10-2|few|14|TRBJ1-5|-
CASSESGNQQPQHF
TGCGCCAGCAGTGAGTCAGGGAATCAGCAGCCCCAGCATTTT
>TRBV7-7|-|15|TRBJ2-1|TRBD2
CASSLSGSFYNEQFF
TGTGCTAGCAGCTTAAGCGGGAGTTTCTACAATGAGCAGTTCTTC
>TRBV4-1|-|16|TRBJ1-4|-
CASSRHSDSTNEKLFF
TGCGCCAGCAGCCGTCACAGCGACTCAACTAATGAAAAACTGTTTTTT
>TRBV20-1|-|11|TRBJ2-7|-
CSAREPTQQYF
TGCAGTGCTAGAGAACCGACTCAGCAGTACTTC
>TRBV9|-|14|TRBJ2-2|TRBD2
CASKDRWEGGELFF
TGTGCCAGCAAAGATCGGTGGGAGGGCGGGGAGCTGTTTTTT
>TRBV11-2|-|12|TRBJ2-3|-
CASSLGVDTQYF
TGTGCCAGCAGCTTAGGTGTGGATACGCAGTATTTT
>TRBV11-2|-|14|TRBJ1-2|TRBD1
CASSRRGGNYGYTF
TGTGCCAGCAGCCGCAGGGGGGGAAACTATGGCTACACCTTC
>TRBV11-2|-|15|TRBJ2-7|TRBD2
CASSLDLAGPYEQYF
TGTGCCAGCAGCTTAGATTTAGCGGGTCCCTACGAGCAGTACTTC
>TRBV11-2|once|15|TRBJ2-2|TRBD2
CASSSGLAVAGELFF
TGTGCCAGCAGTTCGGGACTAGCTGTAGCCGGGGAGCTGTTTTTT
>TRBV9|once|15|TRBJ1-2|-
CASSVEGVLNYGYTF
TGTGCCAGCAGCGTAGAAGGGGTTCTTAACTATGGCTACACCTTC
>TRBV7-8|-|13|TRBJ2-7|-
CASTGGRAYEQYF
TGTGCCAGCACTGGGGGCAGAGCCTACGAGCAGTACTTC
>TRBV28|-|12|TRBJ2-2|-
CAAARNTGELFF
TGTGCCGCCGCTCGGAACACCGGGGAGCTGTTTTTT
>TRBV11-2|-|19|TRBJ2-7|TRBD2
CASSSRGGGSSGKYYEQYF
TGTGCCAGCAGCTCCAGGGGAGGGGGGTCTAGCGGGAAGTACTACGAGCAGTACTTC
>TRBV5-4|-|13|TRBJ2-6|-
CASTTTGSGVLTF
TGTGCCAGCACCACGACAGGATCGGGCGTCCTGACTTTC
>TRBV5-1|once|15|TRBJ1-1|TRBD1
CASSLEGGASTEAFF
TGCGCCAGCAGCTTGGAAGGGGGCGCGAGCACTGAAGCTTTCTTT
>TRBV4-1|-|14|TRBJ2-3|-
CASSQDLVLDTQYF
TGCGCCAGCAGCCAAGATCTAGTTCTGGATACGCAGTATTTT
>TRBV30|-|14|TRBJ2-3|-
CAWKGSWVTDTQYF
TGTGCCTGGAAGGGGAGTTGGGTGACAGATACGCAGTATTTT
>TRBV5-4|-|13|TRBJ1-1|TRBD1
CASSSTGDTEAFF
TGTGCCAGCAGCTCGACAGGGGACACTGAAGCTTTCTTT
>TRBV5-8|-|16|TRBJ2-3|-
CASSLAGVTSTDTQYF
TGTGCCAGCAGCTTGGCGGGTGTTACTAGCACAGATACGCAGTATTTT
>TRBV5-1|-|15|TRBJ2-7|-
CASSPEAGPSYEQYF
TGCGCCAGCAGCCCCGAGGCAGGTCCTTCCTACGAGCAGTACTTC